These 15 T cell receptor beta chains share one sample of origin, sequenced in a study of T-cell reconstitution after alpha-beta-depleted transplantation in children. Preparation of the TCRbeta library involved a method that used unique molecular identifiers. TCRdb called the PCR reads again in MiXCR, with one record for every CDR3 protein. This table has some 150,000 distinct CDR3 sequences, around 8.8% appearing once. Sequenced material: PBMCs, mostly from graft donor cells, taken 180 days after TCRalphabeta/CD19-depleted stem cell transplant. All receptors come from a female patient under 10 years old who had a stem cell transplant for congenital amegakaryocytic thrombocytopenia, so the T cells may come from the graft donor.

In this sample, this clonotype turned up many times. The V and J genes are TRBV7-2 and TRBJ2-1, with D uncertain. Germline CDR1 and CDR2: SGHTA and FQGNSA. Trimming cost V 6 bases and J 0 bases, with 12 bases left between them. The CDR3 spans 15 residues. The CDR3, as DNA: TGTGCCAGCAGGACGTTGGGCGGCTCCTACAATGAGCAGTTCTTC. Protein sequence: CASRTLGGSYNEQFF.

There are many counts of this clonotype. Written as DNA, the CDR3 is TGCGCCAGCAGCGACGGCAGCGGGAGAACCTACAATGAGCAGTTCTTC. Translated: CASSDGSGRTYNEQFF. The chain employs TRBV5-1 and TRBJ2-1; 8 bases fit TRBD2. The CDR3 contains 16 residues. CDR1 and CDR2 (germline): SGHRS, YFSETQ. V was clipped by 4 bases and J by 2 bases; unmatched bases: 8.

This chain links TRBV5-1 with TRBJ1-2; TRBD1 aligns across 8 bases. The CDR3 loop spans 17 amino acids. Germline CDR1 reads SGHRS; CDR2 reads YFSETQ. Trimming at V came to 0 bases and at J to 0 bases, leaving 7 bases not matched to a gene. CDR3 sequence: CASSLGQGAYSNYGYTF. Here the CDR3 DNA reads TGCGCCAGCAGCTTGGGGCAGGGGGCCTACTCTAACTATGGCTACACCTTC.

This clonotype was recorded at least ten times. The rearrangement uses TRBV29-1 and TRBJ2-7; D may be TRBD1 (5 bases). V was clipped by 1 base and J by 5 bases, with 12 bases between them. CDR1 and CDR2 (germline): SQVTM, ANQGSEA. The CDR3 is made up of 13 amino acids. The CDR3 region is CSVEVLGENEQYF. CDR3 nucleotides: TGCAGCGTTGAAGTATTAGGGGAAAACGAGCAGTACTTC.

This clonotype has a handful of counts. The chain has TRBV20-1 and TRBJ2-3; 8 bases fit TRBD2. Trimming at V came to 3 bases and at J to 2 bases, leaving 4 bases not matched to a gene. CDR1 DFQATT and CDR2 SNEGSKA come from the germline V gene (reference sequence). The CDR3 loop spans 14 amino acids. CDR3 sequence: CSARNGRATDTQYF. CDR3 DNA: TGCAGTGCTAGGAACGGGAGGGCCACAGATACGCAGTATTTT.

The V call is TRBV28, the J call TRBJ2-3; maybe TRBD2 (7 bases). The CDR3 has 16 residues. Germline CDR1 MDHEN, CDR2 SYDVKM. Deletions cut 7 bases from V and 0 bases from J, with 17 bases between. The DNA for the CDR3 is TGTGCCAGCACCGTATTCGCGGGGGCAAGCACAGATACGCAGTATTTT. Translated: CASTVFAGASTDTQYF. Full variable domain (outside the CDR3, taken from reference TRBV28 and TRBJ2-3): DVKVTQSSRYLVKRTGEKVFLECVQDMDHENMFWYRQDPGLGLRLIYFSYDVKMKEKGDIPEGYSVSREKKERFSLILESASTNQTSMYLCASTVFAGASTDTQYFGPGTRLTVL.

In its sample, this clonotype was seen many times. The CDR3 bases are TGCAGCTCCGTTAGTGACAGAGCCTACGAGCAGTACTTC. This encodes CSSVSDRAYEQYF. The genes are TRBV20-1 and TRBJ2-7, with a weak D call TRBD1 (5 bases). The CDR3 loop spans 13 amino acids. The germline V gene encodes CDR1 DFQATT and CDR2 SNEGSKA (reference sequence).

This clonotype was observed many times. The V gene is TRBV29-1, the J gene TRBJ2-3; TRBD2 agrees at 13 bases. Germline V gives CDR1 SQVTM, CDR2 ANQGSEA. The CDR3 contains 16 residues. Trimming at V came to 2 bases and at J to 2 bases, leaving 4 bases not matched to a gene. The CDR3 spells CSVEKTSGGNTDTQYF. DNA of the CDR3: TGCAGCGTTGAAAAGACTAGCGGGGGGAACACAGATACGCAGTATTTT.

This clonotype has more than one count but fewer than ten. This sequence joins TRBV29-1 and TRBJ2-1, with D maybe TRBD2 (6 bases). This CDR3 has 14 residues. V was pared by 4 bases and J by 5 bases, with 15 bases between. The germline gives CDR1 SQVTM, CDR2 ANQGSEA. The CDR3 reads CSVAGSGGNNEQFF. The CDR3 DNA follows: TGCAGCGTTGCGGGGAGTGGCGGGAACAATGAGCAGTTCTTC.

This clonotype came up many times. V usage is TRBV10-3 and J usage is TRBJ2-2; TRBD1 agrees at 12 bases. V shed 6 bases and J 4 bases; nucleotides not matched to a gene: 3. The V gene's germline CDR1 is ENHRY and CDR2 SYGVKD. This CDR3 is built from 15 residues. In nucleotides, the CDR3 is TGTGCCATCAGCGGGACAGGGGGCACCACCGGGGAGCTGTTTTTT. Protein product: CAISGTGGTTGELFF.

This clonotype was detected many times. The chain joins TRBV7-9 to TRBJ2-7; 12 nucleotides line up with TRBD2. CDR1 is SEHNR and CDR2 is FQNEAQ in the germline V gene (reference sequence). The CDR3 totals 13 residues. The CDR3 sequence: CASSPRLAGVDAV. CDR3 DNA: TGTGCCAGCAGCCCCCGACTAGCGGGAGTAGATGCAGTC.

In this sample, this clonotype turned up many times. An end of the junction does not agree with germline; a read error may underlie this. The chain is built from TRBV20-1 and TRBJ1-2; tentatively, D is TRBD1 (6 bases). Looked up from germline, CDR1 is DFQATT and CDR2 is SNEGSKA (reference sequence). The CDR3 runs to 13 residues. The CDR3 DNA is TGCAGTGCAAGAGGACAGTTCAACTATGGCTACACCTTC. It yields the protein CSARGQFNYGYTF.

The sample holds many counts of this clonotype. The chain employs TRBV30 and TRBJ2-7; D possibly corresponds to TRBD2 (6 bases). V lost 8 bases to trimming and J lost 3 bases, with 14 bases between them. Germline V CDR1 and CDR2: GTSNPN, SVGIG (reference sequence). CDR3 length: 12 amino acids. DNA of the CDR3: TGTGCCGGCCGACTAGGCTACTACGAGCAGTACTTC. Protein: CAGRLGYYEQYF.

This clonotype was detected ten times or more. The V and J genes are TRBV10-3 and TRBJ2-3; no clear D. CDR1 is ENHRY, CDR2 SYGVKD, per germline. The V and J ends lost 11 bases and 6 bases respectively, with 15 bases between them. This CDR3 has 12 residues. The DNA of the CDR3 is TGTGCCTCCCAAGACCCCCAGGATACGCAGTATTTT. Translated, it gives CASQDPQDTQYF.

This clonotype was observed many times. Here the CDR3 reads CSAKLGGDHEQYF. CDR3 DNA: TGCAGTGCAAAGCTGGGGGGCGACCACGAGCAGTACTTC. This chain joins TRBV20-1 and TRBJ2-7; possibly TRBD1 or TRBD2 for D (6 bases each). CDR1 DFQATT and CDR2 SNEGSKA come from the germline V gene (reference sequence). Trimming left V 6 bases short and J 5 bases short, with 17 bases between. This CDR3 has 13 amino acids.